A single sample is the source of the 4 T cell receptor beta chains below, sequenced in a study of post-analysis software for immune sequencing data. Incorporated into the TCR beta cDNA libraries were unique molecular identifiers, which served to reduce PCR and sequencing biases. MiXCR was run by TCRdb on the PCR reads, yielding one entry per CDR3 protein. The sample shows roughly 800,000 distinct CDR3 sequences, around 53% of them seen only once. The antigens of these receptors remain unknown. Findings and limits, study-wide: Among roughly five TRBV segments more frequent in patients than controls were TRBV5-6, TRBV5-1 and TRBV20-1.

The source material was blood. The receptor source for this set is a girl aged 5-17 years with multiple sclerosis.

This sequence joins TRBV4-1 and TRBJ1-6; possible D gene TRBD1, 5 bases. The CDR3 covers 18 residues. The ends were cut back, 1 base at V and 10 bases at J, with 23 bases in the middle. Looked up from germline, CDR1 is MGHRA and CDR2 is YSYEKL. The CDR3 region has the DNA TGCGCCAGCAGCCAAGGGGGACTTGAGGTGGGGTATCGGTCACCCCTCCACTTT. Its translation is CASSQGGLEVGYRSPLHF.

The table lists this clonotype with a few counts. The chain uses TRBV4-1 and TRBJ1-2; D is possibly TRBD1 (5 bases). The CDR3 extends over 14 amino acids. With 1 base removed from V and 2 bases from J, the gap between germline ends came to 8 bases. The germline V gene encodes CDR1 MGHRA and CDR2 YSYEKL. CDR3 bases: TGCGCCAGCAGCCAAGGGGGCAGGAACTATGGCTACACCTTC. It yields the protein CASSQGGRNYGYTF.

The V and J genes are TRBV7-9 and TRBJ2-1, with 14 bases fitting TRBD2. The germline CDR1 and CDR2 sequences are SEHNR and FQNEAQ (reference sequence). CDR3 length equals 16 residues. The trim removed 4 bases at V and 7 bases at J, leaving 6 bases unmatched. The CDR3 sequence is CASSSGTSGRRNEQFF. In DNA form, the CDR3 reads TGTGCCAGCAGCTCTGGGACTAGCGGGAGACGAAATGAGCAGTTCTTC. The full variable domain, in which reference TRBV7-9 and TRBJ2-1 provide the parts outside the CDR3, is DTGVSQNPRHKITKRGQNVTFRCDPISEHNRLYWYRQTLGQGPEFLTYFQNEAQLEKSRLLSDRFSAERPKGSFSTLEIQRTEQGDSAMYLCASSSGTSGRRNEQFFGPGTRLTVL.

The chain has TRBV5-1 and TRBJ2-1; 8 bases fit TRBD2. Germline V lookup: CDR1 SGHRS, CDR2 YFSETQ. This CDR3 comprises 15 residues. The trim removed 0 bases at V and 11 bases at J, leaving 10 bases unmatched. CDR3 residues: CASSLEDGRARKQFF. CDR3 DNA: TGCGCCAGCAGCTTGGAAGACGGGAGGGCCCGGAAGCAGTTCTTC.